The 10 T cell receptor beta chains below come from one sample, sequenced in a study of OX40 agonist ivuxolimab in advanced cancers. Clones were sequenced by immunoSEQ multiplex PCR, and TCRdb holds only the in-frame ones, with some missing. The sample lists fewer than 45,000 clones, 80% to 90% occurring once. The sample consisted of CD4+ or CD8+ T cells sorted from blood, taken in a trial of the OX40 agonist ivuxolimab. The origin of the receptors is an adult with an advanced solid tumor such as melanoma, head and neck, liver or kidney cancer.

The V call is TRBV5-8, the J call TRBJ1-1; D is possibly TRBD1 (6 bases). Germline V gene sequence: CDR1 SGHTS, CDR2 YDEGEE. The length of the CDR3 is 14 residues. V lost 1 base and J 4 bases, leaving 11 bases between the germline ends. The CDR3 protein is CASSLKGVSTEAFF. CDR3 nucleotide sequence: TGTGCCAGCAGCTTGAAGGGGGTAAGCACTGAAGCTTTCTTT.

In this sample, this clone turned up a few times. This sequence joins TRBV28 and TRBJ2-5, with 9 bases matching TRBD2. Germline CDR1 and CDR2: MDHEN and SYDVKM. This CDR3 is 14 amino acids long. The V and J ends lost 4 bases and 2 bases, in that order; junction bases with no gene match: 2. In DNA, the CDR3 is TGTGCCAGCAGTTCTAGCGGGGCTCAAGAGACCCAGTACTTC. Translated: CASSSSGAQETQYF. Looking up the rest from reference TRBV28 and TRBJ2-5 gives the full variable domain: DVKVTQSSRYLVKRTGEKVFLECVQDMDHENMFWYRQDPGLGLRLIYFSYDVKMKEKGDIPEGYSVSREKKERFSLILESASTNQTSMYLCASSSSGAQETQYFGPGTRLLVL.

The rearrangement joins TRBV6-5 to TRBJ1-2; 7 positions match TRBD1. Trimming cost V 0 bases and J 7 bases; bases outside gene matches: 8. CDR1 MNHEY and CDR2 SVGAGI come from the germline V gene. The CDR3 covers 15 residues. In DNA form, the CDR3 reads TGTGCCAGCAGTTACTCGAACAGGGGTTTTGGTGGCTACACCTTC. Translating gives CASSYSNRGFGGYTF.

The V call is TRBV28, the J call TRBJ1-2; D is unclear. V dropped 8 bases and J dropped 7 bases, with 14 bases sitting between them. The CDR3 has 12 amino acids. Germline CDR1 reads MDHEN; CDR2 reads SYDVKM. The CDR3 sequence: CASEGSVRGYTF. The CDR3 nucleotides read TGTGCCAGCGAGGGCAGCGTGCGTGGCTACACCTTC.

V is TRBV19 and J is TRBJ2-3; 10 bases fit TRBD2. Germline-derived CDR1 and CDR2 are LNHDA and SQIVND (reference sequence). Trimming took 5 bases from V and 0 from J; bases not matched to a gene: 5. The CDR3 runs to 16 residues. DNA for the CDR3: TGTGCCAGTAGTCATTTAGCGGGGGGAAGCACAGATACGCAGTATTTT. Residues: CASSHLAGGSTDTQYF.

The V gene is TRBV20-1, the J gene TRBJ2-7, with D unclear. The CDR3 is 11 amino acids. CDR1 and CDR2 (germline): DFQATT, SNEGSKA (reference sequence). The V end was cut by 5 bases, the J end by 2 bases, with 7 bases between. CDR3 loop: CSAWGTYEQYF. CDR3 DNA: TGCAGTGCTTGGGGTACCTACGAGCAGTACTTC.

The chain is built from TRBV28 and TRBJ2-5; D gene ambiguous. The CDR3 runs to 14 residues. Trimming took off 3 bases at V and 3 bases at J, with 11 bases between the two ends. Germline lookup yields CDR1 MDHEN and CDR2 SYDVKM. The CDR3 spells CASSFNAREETQYF. In DNA, the CDR3 is TGTGCCAGCAGTTTTAACGCCAGAGAAGAGACCCAGTACTTC.

The rearrangement uses TRBV10-3 and TRBJ2-7; TRBD2 aligns across 10 bases. CDR3 size: 16 residues. Germline V CDR1 and CDR2: ENHRY, SYGVKD. V was pared by 8 bases and J by 0 bases, with 10 bases of the junction left unmatched. The CDR3 nucleotides read TGTGCCATCGGGATAGCGGGAGGTCTCGACTCCTACGAGCAGTACTTC. Translated: CAIGIAGGLDSYEQYF.

The gene calls are TRBV9 and TRBJ1-2, with unresolved D. V was cut by 0 bases and J by 7 bases, with 13 bases left in between. Germline-derived CDR1 and CDR2 are SGDLS and YYNGEE. This CDR3 comprises 14 residues. In DNA form, the CDR3 reads TGTGCCAGCAGCGTAGCTCCCGGGAGTGTTGGCTACACCTTC. It is translated as CASSVAPGSVGYTF.

This chain joins TRBV19 and TRBJ1-6; D gene ambiguous. The CDR3 extends over 14 amino acids. The ends were cut back, 2 bases at V and 7 bases at J, with 9 bases in the middle. Germline V gives CDR1 LNHDA, CDR2 SQIVND (reference sequence). Here the CDR3 DNA reads TGTGCCAGTAGTATACAAGGAATCAATTCACCCCTCCACTTT. The encoded protein is CASSIQGINSPLHF.